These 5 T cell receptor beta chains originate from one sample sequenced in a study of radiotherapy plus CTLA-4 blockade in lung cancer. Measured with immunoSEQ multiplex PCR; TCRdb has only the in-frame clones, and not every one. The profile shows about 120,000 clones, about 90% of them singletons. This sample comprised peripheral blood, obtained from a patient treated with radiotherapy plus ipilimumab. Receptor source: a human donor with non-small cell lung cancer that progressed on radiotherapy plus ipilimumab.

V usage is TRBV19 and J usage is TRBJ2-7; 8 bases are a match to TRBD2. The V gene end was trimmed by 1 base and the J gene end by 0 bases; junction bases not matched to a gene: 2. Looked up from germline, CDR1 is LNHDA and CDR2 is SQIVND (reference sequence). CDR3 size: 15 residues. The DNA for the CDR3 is TGTGCCAGTAGTATAGGCGGGACTAGCTCCTACGAGCAGTACTTC. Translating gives CASSIGGTSSYEQYF.

The CDR3, as DNA: TGTGCCAGCACGAGGACTAGCGGGGGGATTGAGCAGTTCTTC. The encoded protein is CASTRTSGGIEQFF. V usage is TRBV2 and J usage is TRBJ2-1; 14 nucleotides line up with TRBD2. The length of the CDR3 is 14 residues. V was pared by 7 bases and J by 9 bases, with 5 bases of the junction left unmatched. Germline V CDR1 and CDR2: SNHLY, FYNNEI.

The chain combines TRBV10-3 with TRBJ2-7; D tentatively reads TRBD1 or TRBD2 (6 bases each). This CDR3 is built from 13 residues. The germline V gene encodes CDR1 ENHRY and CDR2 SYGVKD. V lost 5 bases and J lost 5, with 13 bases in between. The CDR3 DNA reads TGTGCCATCAGTAACCGGGGGCTGGACGAGCAGTACTTC. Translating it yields CAISNRGLDEQYF.

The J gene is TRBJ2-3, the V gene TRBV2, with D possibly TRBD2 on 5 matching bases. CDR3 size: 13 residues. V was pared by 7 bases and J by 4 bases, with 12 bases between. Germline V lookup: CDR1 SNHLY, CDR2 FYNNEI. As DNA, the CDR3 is TGTGCCAGCAAGAGAGGGAGAGCAGATACGCAGTATTTT. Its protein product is CASKRGRADTQYF.

CDR3 bases: TGTGCCAGCAGTTACGGGCTAGCGGGAGCATACGAGCAGTACTTC. It specifies CASSYGLAGAYEQYF. The chain has TRBV6-6 and TRBJ2-7, with TRBD2 matching over 10 bases. Germline assignment: CDR1 MNHNY and CDR2 SVGAGI (reference sequence). The V and J ends lost 2 bases and 4 bases, in that order; junction bases with no gene match: 5. CDR3 length: 15 residues.